Presented here are 20 T cell receptor beta chains from one specimen sequenced in a study of T-cell memory formation after mild COVID-19. TCRdb fed the 5' RACE reads into MiXCR, producing one record per CDR3 protein. Among over 45,000 distinct CDR3 sequences listed, 28% were seen once. The sequencing input was PBMCs or a T cell subset sorted from them (not recorded which). The receptor set was obtained from a young man who had mild COVID-19 (a few samples of this study predate the infection). Cell type and time point are not known.

This clonotype has more than one count but fewer than ten. The genes are TRBV3-1 and TRBJ2-1, with TRBD2 identical over 7 bases. The CDR3 runs to 16 residues. V lost 1 base to trimming and J lost 3 bases; unmatched junction nucleotides: 6. Germline V lookup: CDR1 LGHDT, CDR2 YNNKEL (reference sequence). In nucleotides, the CDR3 is TGTGCCAGCAGCCAAGCGGCGACTAGCCACTACAATGAGCAGTTCTTC. Protein product: CASSQAATSHYNEQFF.

The genes are TRBV4-1 and TRBJ2-2, with 11 bases lining up with TRBD1. This CDR3 spans 14 amino acids. With V trimmed by 3 bases and J by 6 bases, 0 bases remained unmatched. Germline CDR1 and CDR2: MGHRA and YSYEKL. DNA of the CDR3: TGCGCCAGCAGCCAGGGACAGGGGGCCGGGGAGCTGTTTTTT. Its protein product is CASSQGQGAGELFF.

The DNA of the CDR3 is TGTGCCAGCAGTGAAGGGCAGGGGCTTAGCTCCTACAATGAGCAGTTCTTC. Its protein product is CASSEGQGLSSYNEQFF. This sequence joins TRBV6-1 and TRBJ2-1, with D perhaps TRBD1 (6 bases). From germline, CDR1 is MNHNS and CDR2 SASEGT. The CDR3 extends over 17 amino acids. V lost 1 base to trimming and J lost 0 bases, with 13 bases between them.

The J gene is TRBJ2-1, the V gene TRBV29-1; D may be TRBD1 or TRBD2 (6 bases each). V was shortened by 7 bases and J by 8 bases, with 21 bases between the two germline ends. The germline V gene has CDR1 SQVTM and CDR2 ANQGSEA. This CDR3 is 14 amino acids long. CDR3 protein: CSGRGGNDGHEQFF. CDR3 nucleotide sequence: TGCAGCGGAAGAGGGGGGAATGATGGCCATGAGCAGTTCTTC.

The rearrangement joins TRBV7-3 to TRBJ2-3; 13 bases align to TRBD2. The V segment lost 4 bases and the J segment 0 bases; nucleotides outside the gene matches: 7. The germline V gene has CDR1 SGHTA and CDR2 FQGTGA. The CDR3 sequence is 18 residues long. Here the CDR3 DNA reads TGTGCCAGCAGCTCACTAGCGGGGGGGCTATCTAGCACAGATACGCAGTATTTT. This codes for CASSSLAGGLSSTDTQYF. The complete variable domain, with remaining parts taken from reference TRBV7-3 and TRBJ2-3, reads GAGVSQTPSNKVTEKGKYVELRCDPISGHTALYWYRQSLGQGPEFLIYFQGTGAADDSGLPNDRFFAVRPEGSVSTLKIQRTERGDSAVYLCASSSLAGGLSSTDTQYFGPGTRLTVL.

The chain joins TRBV7-2 to TRBJ2-3, with 8 bases that match TRBD2. Germline V CDR1 and CDR2: SGHTA, FQGNSA. The CDR3 sequence is 15 residues long. The trim removed 2 bases at V and 2 bases at J, leaving 3 bases unmatched. DNA for the CDR3: TGTGCCAGCAGCTTACGAGCGGGGGTCACAGATACGCAGTATTTT. Protein: CASSLRAGVTDTQYF.

The chain combines TRBV9 with TRBJ1-1; D unclear. Trimming removed 4 bases from V and 1 base from J, with 5 bases in between. The CDR3 totals 12 residues. Per the germline V gene, CDR1 is SGDLS and CDR2 is YYNGEE. The CDR3 DNA reads TGTGCCAGCAGCTCCCAGAACACTGAAGCTTTCTTT. It is translated as CASSSQNTEAFF.

In its sample, this clonotype was seen a few times. The chain uses TRBV5-5 and TRBJ2-1; unclear D gene. The CDR3 has 15 amino acids. V shed 1 base and J shed 0 bases, with 8 bases lying between them. CDR1 is SGHKS and CDR2 is YYEKEE in the germline V gene (reference sequence). The chain's CDR3 is CASSLFLGSYNEQFF. CDR3 coding DNA: TGTGCCAGCAGCTTGTTCTTGGGCTCCTACAATGAGCAGTTCTTC.

The V call is TRBV4-1, the J call TRBJ1-1; no firm D call. CDR1 MGHRA and CDR2 YSYEKL come from the germline V gene. V lost 3 bases and J 10 bases, leaving 15 bases between the germline ends. The CDR3 spans 13 residues. The CDR3 is CASSHVGDMAAFF. The CDR3 nucleotides read TGCGCCAGCAGCCACGTTGGGGATATGGCAGCTTTCTTT.

This clonotype was found a few times. This chain connects TRBV6-1 to TRBJ2-3, with a weak D call TRBD2 (6 bases). Germline V gene lookup returns CDR1 MNHNS and CDR2 SASEGT. The CDR3 has 17 amino acids. Between the trimmed V and J ends, which lost 6 bases and 3 bases, there was a span of 22 bases. In DNA, the CDR3 is TGTGCCAGCAGCATTCGCGCGGGGCGGAACCCGACAGATACGCAGTATTTT. Its protein product is CASSIRAGRNPTDTQYF.

The chain employs TRBV7-9 and TRBJ2-7, with 10 bases fitting TRBD2. With V trimmed by 5 bases and J by 2 bases, 6 bases remained unmatched. The CDR3 runs 15 residues. Germline-derived CDR1 and CDR2 are SEHNR and FQNEAQ (reference sequence). The CDR3: CASSPGLAATYEQYF. Written as DNA, the CDR3 is TGTGCCAGCAGCCCCGGACTAGCGGCTACCTACGAGCAGTACTTC.

The chain combines TRBV2 with TRBJ2-3; TRBD2 matches 11 bases. V trimming: 8 bases; J trimming: 7 bases; junction bases outside the gene matches: 11. The length of the CDR3 is 15 residues. Germline V CDR1 and CDR2: SNHLY, FYNNEI. CDR3 in amino acids: CASGLTSGVRNTQYF. The DNA of the CDR3 is TGTGCCAGCGGTCTGACTAGCGGGGTCCGGAATACGCAGTATTTT.

The genes are TRBV29-1 and TRBJ2-5; 7 nucleotides line up with TRBD1. CDR1 is SQVTM and CDR2 is ANQGSEA in the germline V gene. The CDR3 runs to 17 residues. V trimming: 0 bases; J trimming: 5 bases; junction bases outside the gene matches: 15. DNA of the CDR3: TGCAGCGTTGAAGATCGCGTGTACAGGGGCCCTGGGGAGACCCAGTACTTC. Encoded protein: CSVEDRVYRGPGETQYF. Supplemented by reference TRBV29-1 and TRBJ2-5, the full variable domain reads SAVISQKPSRDICQRGTSLTIQCQVDSQVTMMFWYRQQPGQSLTLIATANQGSEATYESGFVIDKFPISRPNLTFSTLTVSNMSPEDSSIYLCSVEDRVYRGPGETQYFGPGTRLLVL.

CDR3 in amino acids: CASSPGQVSYEQYF. The CDR3 DNA is TGTGCCAGCAGCCCGGGACAGGTGTCCTACGAGCAGTACTTC. The rearrangement uses TRBV7-9 and TRBJ2-7; TRBD1 matches at 8 bases. The CDR3 contains 14 residues. From germline, CDR1 is SEHNR and CDR2 FQNEAQ (reference sequence). J was trimmed by 1 base and V by 5 bases; bases with no gene match: 4.

This clonotype was seen a few times. The chain uses TRBV6-2 or TRBV6-3 and TRBJ2-6, with D tentatively TRBD2 (6 bases). CDR1 MNHEY and CDR2 SVGEGT come from the germline V gene. Trimming took 2 bases from V and 1 from J, leaving 15 bases between them. This CDR3 spans 18 amino acids. CDR3 protein: CASSYRLSGGSGANVLTF. CDR3 in DNA: TGTGCCAGCAGTTACCGTCTCTCTGGGGGGTCTGGGGCCAACGTCCTGACTTTC.

This clonotype was observed a few times. The V and J genes are TRBV12-3 or TRBV12-4 and TRBJ2-5; D is unclear. The CDR3 is made up of 10 amino acids. The V end lost 8 bases, the J end lost 4 bases, and 5 bases lay between the germline ends. CDR3 nucleotides: TGTGCCAGCCGAGGAGAGACCCAGTACTTC. Translating it yields CASRGETQYF.

The CDR3 DNA is TGTGCCAGCAGAGATATCAACTCTGGGGCCAACGTCCTGACTTTC. Its translation: CASRDINSGANVLTF. This chain joins TRBV7-2 and TRBJ2-6, with D hard to call. Trimming stripped 6 bases from V and 0 bases from J, with 9 bases between. Germline CDR1 reads SGHTA; CDR2 reads FQGNSA. The CDR3 covers 15 residues. The variable domain in full, completed from reference TRBV7-2 and TRBJ2-6, reads GAGVSQSPSNKVTEKGKDVELRCDPISGHTALYWYRQSLGQGLEFLIYFQGNSAPDKSGLPSDRFSAERTGGSVSTLTIQRTQQEDSAVYLCASRDINSGANVLTFGAGSRLTVL.

This clonotype was seen only a few times. The genes are TRBV4-3 and TRBJ2-3; TRBD2 is a possible D gene (6 bases). Germline V lookup: CDR1 LGHNA, CDR2 YSLEER. V was clipped by 3 bases and J by 2 bases, with 18 bases between them. The CDR3 runs to 17 residues. The chain's CDR3 is CASSHLLARGPTDTQYF. In DNA, the CDR3 is TGCGCCAGCAGCCATCTACTAGCCCGGGGACCCACAGATACGCAGTATTTT.

V and J are TRBV19 and TRBJ1-5; D remains unclear. The germline V and J ends were trimmed by 0 bases and 0 bases, with 6 bases remaining between them. The germline V gene has CDR1 LNHDA and CDR2 SQIVND (reference sequence). This CDR3 region has 15 residues. Written as DNA, the CDR3 is TGTGCCAGTAGTATAGATCTGGTTAGCAATCAGCCCCAGCATTTT. Residues: CASSIDLVSNQPQHF.

In this sample, this clonotype turned up a few times. The chain uses TRBV12-3 or TRBV12-4 and TRBJ1-1, with D unresolved. The CDR3 length is 13 residues. V was cut by 7 bases and J by 3 bases, with 12 bases left in between. This CDR3 reads CASTRSWDTEAFF. The CDR3 nucleotides read TGTGCCAGCACTCGCTCCTGGGACACTGAAGCTTTCTTT.